This T cell receptor beta chain is drawn from a study of blood T cell repertoires in COVID-19. Study summary: Sources were T cells, B-cell-depleted T cells, or PBMCs; the material itself was cDNA or gDNA.

Germline CDR1 is LGHDT and CDR2 is YNNKEL (reference sequence). CDR3 length: 15 amino acids. Trimming removed 1 base from V and 0 bases from J, with 9 bases in between. Sequencing used immunoSEQ multiplex PCR; TCRdb keeps in-frame clones, though not all of them. The data hold 250,000 to 300,000 clones, with 70% to 90% observed a single time. V gene TRBV3-1 (or the pseudogene TRBV3-2) combines with J gene TRBJ1-2, with a weak D call TRBD1 (5 bases). The sequenced material came from peripheral blood. The clonotype was recovered from a woman aged 65 to 85 with acute or convalescent COVID-19. Written as DNA, the CDR3 is TGTGCCAGCAGCCAAGCCCCAGGGACTAACTATGGCTACACCTTC. Its protein is CASSQAPGTNYGYTF.